The 9 T cell receptor beta chains given below trace back to one sample, sequenced in a study of T cell responses to AZD1222 COVID-19 vaccine. TCRdb's table, derived via immunoSEQ multiplex PCR, lists solely in-frame clones and lacks some. The sample carries about 120,000 clones, more than 85% recorded once. Here the sequenced sample was peripheral blood, taken 28 days after the second AZD1222 dose. The receptors come from an adult who received the AZD1222 COVID-19 vaccine.

This clone showed up just once. This chain connects TRBV7-9 to TRBJ1-4, with D uncertain. The CDR3 is made up of 13 amino acids. Trimming removed 3 bases from V and 13 bases from J, with 15 bases in between. Germline V gene sequence: CDR1 SEHNR, CDR2 FQNEAQ (reference sequence). The CDR3, as DNA: TGTGCCAGCAGCTTTCCCCAATTAGGCGTACTGTTTTTT. It encodes CASSFPQLGVLFF.

The rearrangement joins TRBV20-1 to TRBJ1-2; D is perhaps TRBD1 (5 bases). This CDR3 contains 11 residues. The V gene's germline CDR1 is DFQATT and CDR2 SNEGSKA (reference sequence). Trimming shortened V by 3 bases and J by 3 bases, and 5 bases separated the two germline ends. The CDR3 region has the DNA TGCAGTGCTAGGGGGGACTATGGCTACACCTTC. Translating gives CSARGDYGYTF.

This clone was counted a few times. The chain has TRBV21-1 and TRBJ1-5; the table gives TRBD1 as D, unverified against the DNA. TRBV21-1 is tagged as a pseudogene. CDR3 length: 19 residues. The CDR3 DNA follows: TGTGCCAGCACCTTTCAACCGAGGACACAGGCTCCAAGAATCTCGCCCCAGCATTTT. As protein: CASTFQPRTQAPRISPQHF.

This chain joins TRBV18 and TRBJ2-3; possibly TRBD2 for D (7 bases). The length of the CDR3 is 17 residues. Germline V gene sequence: CDR1 KGHSH, CDR2 LQKENI. Trimming took off 3 bases at V and 2 bases at J, with 18 bases between the two ends. The CDR3 loop is CASSPGGGRPSTDTQYF. CDR3 sequence (DNA): TGTGCCAGCTCACCGGGCGGGGGCAGACCCTCCACAGATACGCAGTATTTT.

The chain recombines TRBV7-9 with TRBJ2-5, with 9 bases lining up with TRBD2. Germline assignment: CDR1 SEHNR and CDR2 FQNEAQ (reference sequence). Trimming at V came to 3 bases and at J to 5 bases, leaving 7 bases not matched to a gene. The length of the CDR3 is 15 residues. CDR3 DNA sequence: TGTGCCAGCAGCTTTAGCGGGAGCGGGCCCGAGACCCAGTACTTC. Protein product: CASSFSGSGPETQYF.

This chain links TRBV10-1 with TRBJ2-2; D gene ambiguous. The CDR3 length is 15 residues. Trimming left V 6 bases short and J 7 bases short, with 18 bases between. Germline loops: CDR1 WNHNN, CDR2 SYGVQD (reference sequence). The CDR3 is CASSQLILGGGELFF. The CDR3 DNA reads as TGCGCCAGCAGCCAACTGATTTTAGGCGGCGGGGAGCTGTTTTTT.

V is TRBV7-2 and J is TRBJ2-1; 7 bases are shared with TRBD1. This CDR3 has 14 amino acids. Unmatched junction bases numbered 4, after V lost 3 bases and J lost 5 bases. Germline V gene data show CDR1 as SGHTA and CDR2 as FQGNSA. This CDR3 is CASSFQTGNNEQFF. The CDR3 DNA follows: TGTGCCAGCAGCTTCCAGACAGGGAACAATGAGCAGTTCTTC.

The rearrangement links TRBV18 to TRBJ2-1; 7 bases match TRBD1. Germline loops: CDR1 KGHSH, CDR2 LQKENI. J was trimmed by 9 bases and V by 0 bases; bases with no gene match: 2. This CDR3 comprises 13 residues. The CDR3 coding sequence is TGTGCCAGCTCACCACCGGACAGGATTGAGCAGTTCTTC. It encodes CASSPPDRIEQFF.

The V and J genes are TRBV5-1 and TRBJ2-3; 10 nucleotides align to TRBD2. With V trimmed by 0 bases and J by 5 bases, 3 bases remained unmatched. This CDR3 has 15 amino acids. Germline V gene sequence: CDR1 SGHRS, CDR2 YFSETQ. CDR3 in amino acids: CASSLGASGGDTQYF. The CDR3 bases are TGCGCCAGCAGCTTGGGAGCTAGCGGGGGAGATACGCAGTATTTT.